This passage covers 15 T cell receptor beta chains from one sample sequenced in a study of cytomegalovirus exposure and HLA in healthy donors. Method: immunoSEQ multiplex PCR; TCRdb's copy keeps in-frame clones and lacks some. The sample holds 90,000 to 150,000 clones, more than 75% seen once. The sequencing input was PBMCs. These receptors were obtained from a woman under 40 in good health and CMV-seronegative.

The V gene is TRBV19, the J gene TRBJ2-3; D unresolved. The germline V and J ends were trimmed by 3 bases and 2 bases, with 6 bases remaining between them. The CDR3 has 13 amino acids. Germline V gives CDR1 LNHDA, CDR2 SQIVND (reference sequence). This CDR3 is CASSIEVTDTQYF. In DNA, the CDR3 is TGTGCCAGTAGTATTGAGGTCACAGATACGCAGTATTTT.

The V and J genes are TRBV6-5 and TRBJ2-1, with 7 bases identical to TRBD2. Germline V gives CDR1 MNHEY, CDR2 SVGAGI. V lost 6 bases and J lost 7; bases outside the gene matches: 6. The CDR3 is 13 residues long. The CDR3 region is CASRSGGTNEQFF. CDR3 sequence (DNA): TGTGCCAGCAGATCGGGGGGAACAAATGAGCAGTTCTTC.

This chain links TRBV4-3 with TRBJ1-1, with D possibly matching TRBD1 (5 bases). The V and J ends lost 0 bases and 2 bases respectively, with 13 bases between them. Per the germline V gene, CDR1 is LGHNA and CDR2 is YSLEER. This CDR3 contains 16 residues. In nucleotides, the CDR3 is TGCGCCAGCAGCCAAGATTGGACACACTTAAACACTGAAGCTTTCTTT. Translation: CASSQDWTHLNTEAFF.

This CDR3 reads CASSFTGTGGPHEQYF. The CDR3 DNA is TGTGCCAGCAGCTTTACCGGGACAGGGGGCCCCCACGAGCAGTACTTC. V is TRBV7-9 and J is TRBJ2-7, with 12 bases aligning to TRBD1. The CDR3 loop spans 16 amino acids. Germline values: CDR1 SEHNR, CDR2 FQNEAQ (reference sequence). J lost 5 bases, V lost 3 bases, and 8 bases had no gene match. The full variable domain, completed using reference TRBV7-9 and TRBJ2-7, is DTGVSQNPRHKITKRGQNVTFRCDPISEHNRLYWYRQTLGQGPEFLTYFQNEAQLEKSRLLSDRFSAERPKGSFSTLEIQRTEQGDSAMYLCASSFTGTGGPHEQYFGPGTRLTVT.

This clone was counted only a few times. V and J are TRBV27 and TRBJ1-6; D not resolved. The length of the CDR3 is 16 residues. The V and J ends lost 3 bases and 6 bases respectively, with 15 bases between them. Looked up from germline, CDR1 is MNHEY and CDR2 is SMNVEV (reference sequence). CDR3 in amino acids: CASSFFGSSGNSPLHF. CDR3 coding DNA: TGTGCCAGCAGTTTCTTCGGGAGCTCGGGTAATTCACCCCTCCACTTT.

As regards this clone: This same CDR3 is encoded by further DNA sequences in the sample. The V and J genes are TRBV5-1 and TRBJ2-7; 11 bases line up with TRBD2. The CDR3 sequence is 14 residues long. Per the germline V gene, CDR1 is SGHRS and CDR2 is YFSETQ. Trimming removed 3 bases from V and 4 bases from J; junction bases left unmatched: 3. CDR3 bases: TGCGCCAGCAGCTCCGGGACTAGCGGTTACGAGCAGTACTTC. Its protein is CASSSGTSGYEQYF.

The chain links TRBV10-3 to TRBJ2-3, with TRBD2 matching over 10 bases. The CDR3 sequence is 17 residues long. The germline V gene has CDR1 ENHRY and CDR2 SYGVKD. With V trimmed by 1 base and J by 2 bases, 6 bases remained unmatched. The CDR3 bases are TGTGCCATCAGTGAGTTGGGTAGCGGGGGGTACACAGATACGCAGTATTTT. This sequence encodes CAISELGSGGYTDTQYF.

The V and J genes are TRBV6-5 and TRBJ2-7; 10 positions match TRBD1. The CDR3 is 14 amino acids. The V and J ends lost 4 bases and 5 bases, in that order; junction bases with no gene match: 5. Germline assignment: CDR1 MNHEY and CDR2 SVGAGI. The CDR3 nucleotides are TGTGCCAGCAGTTCCACGGGACAGGGGCACGAGCAGTACTTC. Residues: CASSSTGQGHEQYF.

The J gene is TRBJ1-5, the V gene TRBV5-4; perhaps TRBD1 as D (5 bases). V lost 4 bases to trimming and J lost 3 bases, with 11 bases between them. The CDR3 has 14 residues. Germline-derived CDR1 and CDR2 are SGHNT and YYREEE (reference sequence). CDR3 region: CASSREGLNQPQHF. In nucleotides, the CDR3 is TGTGCCAGCAGCCGGGAGGGACTCAATCAGCCCCAGCATTTT.

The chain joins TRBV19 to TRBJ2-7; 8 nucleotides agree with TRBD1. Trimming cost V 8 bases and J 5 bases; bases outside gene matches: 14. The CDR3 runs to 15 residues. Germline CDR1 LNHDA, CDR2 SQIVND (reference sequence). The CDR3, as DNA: TGTGCCAGTCGTTCCCTCGACAGGGGAGTTCACGAGCAGTACTTC. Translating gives CASRSLDRGVHEQYF.

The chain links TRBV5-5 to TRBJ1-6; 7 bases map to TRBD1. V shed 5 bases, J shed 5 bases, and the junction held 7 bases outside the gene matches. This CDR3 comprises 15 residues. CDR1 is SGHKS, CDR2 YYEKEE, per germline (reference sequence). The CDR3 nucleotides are TGTGCCAGCAGTATGCCGGGACAGCATAATTCACCCCTCCACTTT. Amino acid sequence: CASSMPGQHNSPLHF.

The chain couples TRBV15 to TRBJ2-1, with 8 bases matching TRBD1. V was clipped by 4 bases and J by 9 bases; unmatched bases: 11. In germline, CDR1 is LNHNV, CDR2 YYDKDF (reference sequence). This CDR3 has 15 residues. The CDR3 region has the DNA TGTGCCACCAGCATATCCGGGACAGGACACGGTGAGCAGTTCTTC. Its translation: CATSISGTGHGEQFF.

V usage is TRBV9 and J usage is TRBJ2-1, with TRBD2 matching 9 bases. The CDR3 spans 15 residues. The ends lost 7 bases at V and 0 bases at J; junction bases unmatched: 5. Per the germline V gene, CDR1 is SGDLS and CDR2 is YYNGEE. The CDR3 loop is CASVPAGGSYNEQFF. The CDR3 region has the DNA TGTGCCAGCGTGCCAGCGGGGGGCTCCTACAATGAGCAGTTCTTC.

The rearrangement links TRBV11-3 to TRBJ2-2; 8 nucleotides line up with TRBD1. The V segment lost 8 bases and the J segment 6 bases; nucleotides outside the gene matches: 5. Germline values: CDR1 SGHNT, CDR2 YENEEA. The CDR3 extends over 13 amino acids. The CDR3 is CASEDRVSGELFF. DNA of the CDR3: TGTGCCAGCGAGGACAGGGTTTCCGGGGAGCTGTTTTTT. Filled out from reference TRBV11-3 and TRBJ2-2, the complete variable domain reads EAGVVQSPRYKIIEKKQPVAFWCNPISGHNTLYWYLQNLGQGPELLIRYENEEAVDDSQLPKDRFSAERLKGVDSTLKIQPAELGDSAVYLCASEDRVSGELFFGEGSRLTVL.

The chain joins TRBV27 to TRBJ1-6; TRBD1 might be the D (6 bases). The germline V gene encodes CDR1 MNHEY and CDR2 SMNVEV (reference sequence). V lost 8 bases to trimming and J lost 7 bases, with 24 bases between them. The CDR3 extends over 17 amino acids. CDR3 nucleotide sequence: TGTGCCAGCCGCCGGGACACAAGCTTCTGGGACAATTCACCCCTCCACTTT. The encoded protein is CASRRDTSFWDNSPLHF.